There are a few counts of the clone carrying this TCR beta chain. All patients were untreated before thyroid surgery. The sample comes from a study of metastatic and nonmetastatic thyroid tumors. The CDR3 consists of 17 residues. CDR1 is SGHNT and CDR2 is YYREEE in the germline V gene (reference sequence). V was pared by 2 bases and J by 4 bases, with 13 bases of the junction left unmatched. Using MiXCR, TCRdb re-called clones from the PCR reads. The sample has roughly 14,000 clones; about 31% are singletons. The chain is built from TRBV5-4 and TRBJ2-3; 7 bases fit TRBD2. The sequence was collected from a female donor with papillary thyroid cancer or a benign thyroid nodule (not recorded which). Some clones in this sample may be carry-over from other donors' samples. Specimen: blood. CDR3 sequence reads: CASSFRTGTSVSDTQYF. The DNA for the CDR3 is TGTGCCAGCAGCTTTCGTACCGGTACTAGCGTATCAGATACGCAGTATTTT.